Listed below are T cell receptor beta chains from one sample, sequenced in a study of regulatory T cells in long-lasting Graves disease. TCRdb reprocessed the multiplex PCR reads with MiXCR, giving one entry per CDR3 protein. The sample lists more than 300,000 distinct CDR3 sequences; about 19% were seen once. The source material was peripheral blood mononuclear cells (PBMCs), sampled when the disease was refractory, from a patient treated with antithyroid drugs. The receptor set was obtained from a female donor with Graves disease. Both conserved end residues are part of each CDR3. D genes are given only for firm matches. The size field is filled for only some rows; it gives once, few, many or a size class.

>.|TRBV7-9|few|TRBJ2-7
TGTGCCAGCAGCCCGACCCCCTACGAGCAGTACTTC
CASSPTPYEQYF
>TRBD1|TRBV19|few|TRBJ1-3
TGTGCCAGTAGTACGACAGGGAGCTCTGGAAACACCATATATTTT
CASSTTGSSGNTIYF
>TRBD1|TRBV18|many|TRBJ1-4
TGTGCCAGCTCTCAGTCCAGGGGGCGTAATGAAAAACTGTTTTTT
CASSQSRGRNEKLFF
>.|TRBV28|many|TRBJ1-5
TGTGCCAGCAGTGAAGCCCAGGGGAGCAATCAGCCCCAGCATTTT
CASSEAQGSNQPQHF
>.|TRBV30|few|TRBJ2-7
TGTGCCTGGAGCTGGCTTTGGTTGGATTACTACGAGCAGTACTTC
CAWSWLWLDYYEQYF
>.|TRBV5-4|many|TRBJ2-5
TGTGCCAGCAGCTTGGATCCCAGTAGGCAAGAGACCCAGTACTTC
CASSLDPSRQETQYF
>.|TRBV27|.|TRBJ2-2
TGTGCCAGCAGTACCACAGGGTTAGGAGCGAACACCGGGGAGCTGTTTTTT
CASSTTGLGANTGELFF
>.|TRBV28|many|TRBJ2-5
TGTGCCAGCACCCTTGCGGGGCAAGAGACCCAGTACTTC
CASTLAGQETQYF
>TRBD2|TRBV5-1|few|TRBJ2-1
TGCGCCAGCAGCTTGGAGGGACTAGACTTCAATGAGCAGTTCTTC
CASSLEGLDFNEQFF
>.|TRBV6-1|.|TRBJ2-5
TGTGCCAACAGTGAAGCGGAGATGAGGGAATTAAAGACCCAGTACTTC
CANSEAEMRELKTQYF
>.|TRBV6-1|many|TRBJ1-1
TGTGCCAGCAGGCAACAGGGATCCGGGAACACTGAAGCTTTCTTT
CASRQQGSGNTEAFF
>.|TRBV2|many|TRBJ2-5
TGTGCCAGCAGGTTGACGATGGAGGTTTTGGAGACCCAGTACTTC
CASRLTMEVLETQYF
>.|TRBV7-2|.|TRBJ1-6
TGTGCCAGCAGCTTACAGTTTGTGAATTCACCCCTCCACTTT
CASSLQFVNSPLHF
>.|TRBV11-1|.|TRBJ2-5
TGTGCCAGCAGCTTGGGCACACAGCGCATACAAGAGACCCAGTACTTC
CASSLGTQRIQETQYF
>.|TRBV6-1|.|TRBJ2-2
TGTGCCAGCAGCTCCGCAGGTTTCCTTTCCAACACCGGGGAGCTGTTTTTT
CASSSAGFLSNTGELFF
>.|TRBV6-2/TRBV6-3|many|TRBJ1-2
TGTGCCAGCAGTTACTCGAGAGGGACCGTCGCTAACTATGGCTACACCTTC
CASSYSRGTVANYGYTF
>TRBD1|TRBV19|few|TRBJ1-5
TGTGCCAGTAGTACAACCTTGGACAGGGTATTTCAGCCCCAGCATTTT
CASSTTLDRVFQPQHF
>.|TRBV4-3|.|TRBJ1-5
TGCGCCAGCAGCCAAGAATCGACAGGCCGAGGGTGGCAGCCCCAGCATTTT
CASSQESTGRGWQPQHF
>.|TRBV20-1|.|TRBJ1-2
TGCAGTGCTACGGCGGGACGTAACTATGGCTACACCTTC
CSATAGRNYGYTF
>TRBD1|TRBV12-5|.|TRBJ1-5
TGTGCTAGTGCTCCCGGACAGGGCGGTCAGCCCCAGCATTTT
CASAPGQGGQPQHF
>TRBD2|TRBV19|many|TRBJ2-7
TGTGCCAGCAAGCTGCAACTAGCGGGAGCGGACGAGCAGTACTTC
CASKLQLAGADEQYF
>.|TRBV5-6|few|TRBJ1-4
TGTGCCAGCAGCCCTGGCGATAGGGGTAATGAAAAACTGTTTTTT
CASSPGDRGNEKLFF
>.|TRBV30|many|TRBJ1-1
TGTGCCTGGAGTGGGGCAGGACTAATGAACACTGAAGCTTTCTTT
CAWSGAGLMNTEAFF
>TRBD2|TRBV7-2|.|TRBJ2-1
TGTGCCAGCAGACGGGGTGGCGGGGGGGCCAGTGAGCAGTTCTTC
CASRRGGGGASEQFF
>TRBD1|TRBV6-2/TRBV6-3|.|TRBJ2-7
TGTGCCAGCAGTTACCACAGGGGTATATACGAGCAGTACTTC
CASSYHRGIYEQYF
>.|TRBV7-8|.|TRBJ1-1
TGTGCCAGCAGCTTATCAGTTTACACTGAAGCTTTCTTT
CASSLSVYTEAFF
>.|TRBV6-1|few|TRBJ1-6
TGTGCCAGCAGCGAGAATTCACCCCTCCACTTT
CASSENSPLHF
>.|TRBV7-9|.|TRBJ1-3
TGTGCCAGCAGCTTTTTAACCTGGACTGAAAGCTCTGGAAACACCATATATTTT
CASSFLTWTESSGNTIYF
>.|TRBV6-1|.|TRBJ1-3
TGTGCCAGCAGTGAAGCGTATGGGTCCTCTGGAAACACCATATATTTT
CASSEAYGSSGNTIYF